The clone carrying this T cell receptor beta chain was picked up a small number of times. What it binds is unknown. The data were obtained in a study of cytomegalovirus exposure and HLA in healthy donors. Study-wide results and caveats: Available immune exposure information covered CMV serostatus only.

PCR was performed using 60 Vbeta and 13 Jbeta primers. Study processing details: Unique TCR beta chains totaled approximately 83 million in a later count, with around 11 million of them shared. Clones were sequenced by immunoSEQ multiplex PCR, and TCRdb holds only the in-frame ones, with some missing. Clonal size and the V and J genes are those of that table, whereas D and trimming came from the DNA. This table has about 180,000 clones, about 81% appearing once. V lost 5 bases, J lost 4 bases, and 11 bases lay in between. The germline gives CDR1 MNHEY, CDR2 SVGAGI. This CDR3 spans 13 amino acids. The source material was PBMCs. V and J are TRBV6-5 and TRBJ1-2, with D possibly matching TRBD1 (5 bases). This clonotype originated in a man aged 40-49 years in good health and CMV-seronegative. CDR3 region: CASSKTGSYGYTF. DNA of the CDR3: TGTGCCAGCAGTAAAACAGGAAGCTATGGCTACACCTTC.